Detailed here is one T cell receptor beta chain. This clonotype was counted many times. The specificity of this receptor is unknown. Base-call qualities are not available, and no considerably larger clone is one nucleotide away. The data belong to a study of response to subunit inactivated influenza vaccine (dated by TCRdb to the late 2010s). About the study as a whole: To follow how T cells responded to a trivalent subunit inactivated influenza vaccine, the researchers relied on deep quantitative profiling of the T cell receptor repertoire. What the study reported, not specific to this receptor: According to the authors, only a limited number of new T cells may be recruited by each seasonal influenza vaccination.

V is trimmed back by 0 bases and J by 6 bases, and the junction contains 7 bases that no gene match accounts for. Reading from cysteine to phenylalanine, the CDR3 counts 16 amino acids. Of all the DNA, just the CDR3 is kept, 48 bases in frame from base 1. CDR1 and CDR2 are drawn from the germline V gene: LGHNA, YSLEER. The library was obtained by RT-PCR. Sequenced using an Illumina HiSeq 2500. TCRdb reprocessing: public reads trimmed at Q25 with fastp, clones called with MiXCR, in-frame beta chains kept. Each entry is one CDR3 protein sequence, shown with its most common DNA and genes. The sample has hundreds of thousands of distinct CDR3 sequences on record, 12% of them singletons. The ten most abundant clones make up 10% of the sample.

The TCR was taken from a man in his forties or fifties who received an inactivated influenza vaccine. Donor details come from another sample of the same person, matched by shared clones. The receptor chain draws on TRBV4-3 and TRBJ2-2, and TRBD1 aligns with 7 junction nucleotides. The sample was PBMCs from blood, taken on the day of vaccination. The CDR3 region reads CASSQDRGGLAGELFF. The DNA sequence is as follows: TGCGCCAGCAGCCAAGATCGAGGGGGCTTGGCCGGGGAGCTGTTTTTT.